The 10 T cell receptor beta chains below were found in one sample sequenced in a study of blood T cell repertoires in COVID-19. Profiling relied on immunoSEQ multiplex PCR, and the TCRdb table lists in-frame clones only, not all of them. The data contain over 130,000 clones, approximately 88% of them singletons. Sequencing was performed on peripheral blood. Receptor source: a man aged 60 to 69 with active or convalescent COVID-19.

This chain's CDR3 is CASSLLAGGRNYGYTF. The CDR3 nucleotides are TGTGCCAGCAGTTTATTGGCAGGGGGCCGAAACTATGGCTACACCTTC. This chain uses TRBV28 with TRBJ1-2; 8 bases align to TRBD1. This CDR3 spans 16 amino acids. Germline V gene data show CDR1 as MDHEN and CDR2 as SYDVKM. V shed 1 base and J 2 bases; nucleotides not matched to a gene: 6.

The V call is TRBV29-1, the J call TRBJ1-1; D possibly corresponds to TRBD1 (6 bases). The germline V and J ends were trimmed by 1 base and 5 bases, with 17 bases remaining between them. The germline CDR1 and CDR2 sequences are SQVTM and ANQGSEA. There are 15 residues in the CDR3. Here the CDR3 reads CSVEVRSGAPTEAFF. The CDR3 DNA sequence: TGCAGCGTTGAAGTAAGGTCAGGGGCCCCGACTGAAGCTTTCTTT. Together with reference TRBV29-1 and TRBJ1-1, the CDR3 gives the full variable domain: SAVISQKPSRDICQRGTSLTIQCQVDSQVTMMFWYRQQPGQSLTLIATANQGSEATYESGFVIDKFPISRPNLTFSTLTVSNMSPEDSSIYLCSVEVRSGAPTEAFFGQGTRLTVV.

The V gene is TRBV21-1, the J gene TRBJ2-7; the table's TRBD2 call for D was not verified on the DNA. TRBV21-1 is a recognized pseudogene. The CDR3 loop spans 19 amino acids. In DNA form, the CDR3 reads TGTGCCAGCAGCAAACATGGCCCTAGCGACCGAACAGACCTCTGGGAGCAGTACTTC. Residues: CASSKHGPSDRTDLWEQYF.

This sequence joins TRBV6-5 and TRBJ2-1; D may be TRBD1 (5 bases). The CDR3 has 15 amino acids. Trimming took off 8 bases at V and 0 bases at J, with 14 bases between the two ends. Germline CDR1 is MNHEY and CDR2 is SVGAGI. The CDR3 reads CASARQIPSYNEQFF. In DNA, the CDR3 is TGTGCCAGCGCCCGACAGATCCCCTCCTACAATGAGCAGTTCTTC.

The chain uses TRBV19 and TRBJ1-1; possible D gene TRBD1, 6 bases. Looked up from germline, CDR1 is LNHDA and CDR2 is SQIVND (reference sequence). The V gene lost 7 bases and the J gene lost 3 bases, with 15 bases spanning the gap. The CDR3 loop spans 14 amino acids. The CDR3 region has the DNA TGTGCCAGTACTCCGGGACACCGGTACACTGAAGCTTTCTTT. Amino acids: CASTPGHRYTEAFF.

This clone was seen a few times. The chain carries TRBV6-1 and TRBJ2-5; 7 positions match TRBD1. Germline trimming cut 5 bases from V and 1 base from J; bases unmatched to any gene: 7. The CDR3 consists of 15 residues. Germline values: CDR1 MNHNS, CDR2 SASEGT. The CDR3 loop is CASSFPGTAQETQYF. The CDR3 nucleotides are TGTGCCAGCAGTTTCCCCGGGACAGCCCAAGAGACCCAGTACTTC.

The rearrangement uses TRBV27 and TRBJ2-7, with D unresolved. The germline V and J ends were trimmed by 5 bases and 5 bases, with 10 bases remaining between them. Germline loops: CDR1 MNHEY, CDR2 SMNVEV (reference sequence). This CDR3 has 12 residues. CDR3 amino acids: CASSRGKDEQYF. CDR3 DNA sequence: TGTGCCAGCAGTCGCGGAAAAGACGAGCAGTACTTC.

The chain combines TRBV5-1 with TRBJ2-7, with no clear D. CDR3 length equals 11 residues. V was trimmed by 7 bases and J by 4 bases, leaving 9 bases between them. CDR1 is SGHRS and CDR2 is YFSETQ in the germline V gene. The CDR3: CASEPSYEQYF. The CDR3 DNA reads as TGCGCCAGCGAGCCTAGTTACGAGCAGTACTTC.

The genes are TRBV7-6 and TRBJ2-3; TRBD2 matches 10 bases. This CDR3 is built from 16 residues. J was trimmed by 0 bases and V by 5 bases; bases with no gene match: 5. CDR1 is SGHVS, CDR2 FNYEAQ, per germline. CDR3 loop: CASSPTSGASTDTQYF. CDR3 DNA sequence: TGTGCCAGCAGCCCCACTAGCGGGGCTAGCACAGATACGCAGTATTTT.

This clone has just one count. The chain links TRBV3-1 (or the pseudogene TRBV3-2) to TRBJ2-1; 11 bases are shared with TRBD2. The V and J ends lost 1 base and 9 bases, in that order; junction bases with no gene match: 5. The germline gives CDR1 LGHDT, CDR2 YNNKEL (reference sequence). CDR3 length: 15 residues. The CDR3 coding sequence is TGTGCCAGCAGCCAAGTACTAGCGGGAGTTGGTGAGCAGTTCTTC. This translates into CASSQVLAGVGEQFF.